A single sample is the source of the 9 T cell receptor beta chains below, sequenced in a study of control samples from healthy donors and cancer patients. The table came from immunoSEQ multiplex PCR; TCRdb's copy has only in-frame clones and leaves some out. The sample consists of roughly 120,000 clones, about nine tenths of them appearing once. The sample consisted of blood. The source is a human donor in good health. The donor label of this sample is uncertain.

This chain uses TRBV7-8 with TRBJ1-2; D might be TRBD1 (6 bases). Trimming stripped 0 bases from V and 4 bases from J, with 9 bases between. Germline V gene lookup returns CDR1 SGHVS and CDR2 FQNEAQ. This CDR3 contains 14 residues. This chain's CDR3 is CASSLATGAYGYTF. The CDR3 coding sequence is TGTGCCAGCAGCTTAGCGACAGGAGCCTATGGCTACACCTTC.

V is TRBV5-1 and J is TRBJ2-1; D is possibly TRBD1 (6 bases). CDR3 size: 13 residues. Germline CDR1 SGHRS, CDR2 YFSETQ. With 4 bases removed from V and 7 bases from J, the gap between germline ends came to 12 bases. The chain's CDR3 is CASSLDRINEQFF. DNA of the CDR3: TGCGCCAGCAGCCTAGACAGGATTAATGAGCAGTTCTTC. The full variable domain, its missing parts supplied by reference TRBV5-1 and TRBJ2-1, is KAGVTQTPRYLIKTRGQQVTLSCSPISGHRSVSWYQQTPGQGLQFLFEYFSETQRNKGNFPGRFSGRQFSNSRSEMNVSTLELGDSALYLCASSLDRINEQFFGPGTRLTVL.

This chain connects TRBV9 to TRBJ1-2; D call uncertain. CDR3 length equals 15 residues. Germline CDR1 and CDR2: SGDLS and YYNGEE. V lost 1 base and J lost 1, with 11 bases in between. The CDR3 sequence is CASSVNSGNNYGYTF. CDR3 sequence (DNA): TGTGCCAGCAGCGTAAACAGCGGAAATAACTATGGCTACACCTTC.

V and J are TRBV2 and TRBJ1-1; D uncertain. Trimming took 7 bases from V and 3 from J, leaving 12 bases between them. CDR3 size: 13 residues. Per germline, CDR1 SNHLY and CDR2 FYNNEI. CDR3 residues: CASKGNLDTEAFF. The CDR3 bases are TGTGCCAGCAAGGGTAACTTGGACACTGAAGCTTTCTTT.

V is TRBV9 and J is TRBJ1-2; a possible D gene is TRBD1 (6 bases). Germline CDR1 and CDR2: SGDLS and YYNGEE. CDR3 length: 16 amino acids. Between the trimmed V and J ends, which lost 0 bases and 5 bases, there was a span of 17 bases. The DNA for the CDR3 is TGTGCCAGCAGCGTAGGGCCCGGCAGGGGCGCATATGGCTACACCTTC. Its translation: CASSVGPGRGAYGYTF.

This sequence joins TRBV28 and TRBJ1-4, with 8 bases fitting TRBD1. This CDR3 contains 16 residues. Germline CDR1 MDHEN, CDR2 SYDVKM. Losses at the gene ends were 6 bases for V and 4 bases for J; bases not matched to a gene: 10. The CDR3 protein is CASRSTSGGNNEKLFF. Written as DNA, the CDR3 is TGTGCCAGCAGGTCGACCTCAGGGGGCAATAATGAAAAACTGTTTTTT.

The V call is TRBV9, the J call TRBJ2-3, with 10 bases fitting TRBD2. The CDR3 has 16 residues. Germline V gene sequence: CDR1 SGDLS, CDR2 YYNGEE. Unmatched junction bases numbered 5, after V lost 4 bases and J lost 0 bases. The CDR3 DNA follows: TGTGCCAGCAGCTCGGGACTAGCGAAGAGCACAGATACGCAGTATTTT. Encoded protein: CASSSGLAKSTDTQYF.

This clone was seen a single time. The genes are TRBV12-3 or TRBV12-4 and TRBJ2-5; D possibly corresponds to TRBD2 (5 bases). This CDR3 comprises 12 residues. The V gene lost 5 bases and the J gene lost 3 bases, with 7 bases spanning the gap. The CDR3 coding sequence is TGTGCCAGCAGTAAAGCGGAAGAGACCCAGTACTTC. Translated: CASSKAEETQYF.

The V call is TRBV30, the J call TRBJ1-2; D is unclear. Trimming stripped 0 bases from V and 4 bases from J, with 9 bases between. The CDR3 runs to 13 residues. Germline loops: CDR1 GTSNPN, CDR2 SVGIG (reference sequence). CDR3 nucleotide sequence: TGTGCCTGGAGTGTACGGGATATCTATGGCTACACCTTC. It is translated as CAWSVRDIYGYTF.